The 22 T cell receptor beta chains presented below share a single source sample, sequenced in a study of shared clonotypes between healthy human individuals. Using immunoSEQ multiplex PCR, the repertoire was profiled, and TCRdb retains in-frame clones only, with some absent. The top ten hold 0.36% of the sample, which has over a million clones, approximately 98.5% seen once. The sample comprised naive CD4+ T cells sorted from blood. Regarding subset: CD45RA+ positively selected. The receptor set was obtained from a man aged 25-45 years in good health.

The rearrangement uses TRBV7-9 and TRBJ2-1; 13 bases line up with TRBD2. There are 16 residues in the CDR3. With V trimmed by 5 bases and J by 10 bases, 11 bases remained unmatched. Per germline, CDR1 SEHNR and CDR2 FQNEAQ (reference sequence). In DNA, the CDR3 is TGTGCCAGCAGCCCGGGGACTAGCGGGGACGGCACGGAGCAGTTCTTC. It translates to CASSPGTSGDGTEQFF.

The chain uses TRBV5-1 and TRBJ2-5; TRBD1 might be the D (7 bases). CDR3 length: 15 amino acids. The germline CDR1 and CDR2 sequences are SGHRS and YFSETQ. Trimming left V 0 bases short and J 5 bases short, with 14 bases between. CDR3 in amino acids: CASSLVPRGRETQYF. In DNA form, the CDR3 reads TGCGCCAGCAGCTTGGTTCCCAGGGGGAGGGAGACCCAGTACTTC.

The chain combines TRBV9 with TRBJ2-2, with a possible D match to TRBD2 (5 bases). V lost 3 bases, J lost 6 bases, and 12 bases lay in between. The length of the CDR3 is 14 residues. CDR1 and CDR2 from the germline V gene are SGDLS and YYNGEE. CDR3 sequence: CASSGGGLAGELFF. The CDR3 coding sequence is TGTGCCAGCAGCGGTGGAGGTTTGGCCGGGGAGCTGTTTTTT.

The CDR3 spells CASSFRDQTQYF. CDR3 DNA sequence: TGTGCCAGCAGCTTCCGGGACCAGACGCAGTATTTT. The chain combines TRBV11-2 with TRBJ2-3; D assignment may be TRBD1 or TRBD2 (5 bases each). V lost 3 bases to trimming and J lost 9 bases, with 10 bases between them. CDR1 is SGHAT and CDR2 is FQNNGV in the germline V gene. The CDR3 is 12 residues long.

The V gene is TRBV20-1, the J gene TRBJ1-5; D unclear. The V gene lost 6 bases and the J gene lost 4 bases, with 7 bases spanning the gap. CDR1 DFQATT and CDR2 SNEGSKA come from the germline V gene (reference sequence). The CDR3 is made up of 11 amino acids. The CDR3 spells CSASNNQPQHF. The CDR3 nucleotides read TGCAGTGCCTCGAATAATCAGCCCCAGCATTTT.

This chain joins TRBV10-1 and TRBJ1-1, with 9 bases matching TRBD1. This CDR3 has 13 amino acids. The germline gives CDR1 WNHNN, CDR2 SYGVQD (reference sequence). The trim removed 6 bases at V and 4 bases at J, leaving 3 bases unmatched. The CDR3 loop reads CASSRQGGTEAFF. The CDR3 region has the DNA TGCGCCAGCAGCCGACAGGGGGGCACTGAAGCTTTCTTT.

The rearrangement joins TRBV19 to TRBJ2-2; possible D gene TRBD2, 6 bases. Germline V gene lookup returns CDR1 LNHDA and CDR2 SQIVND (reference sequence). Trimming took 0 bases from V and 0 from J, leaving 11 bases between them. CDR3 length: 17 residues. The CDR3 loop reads CASSIDHGGANTGELFF. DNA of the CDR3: TGTGCCAGTAGTATAGATCATGGCGGGGCGAACACCGGGGAGCTGTTTTTT.

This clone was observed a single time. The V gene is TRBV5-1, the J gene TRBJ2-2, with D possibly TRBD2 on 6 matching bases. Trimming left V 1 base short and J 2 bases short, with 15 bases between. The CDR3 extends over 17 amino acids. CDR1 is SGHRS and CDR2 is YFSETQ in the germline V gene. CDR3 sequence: CASSLMGLPTNTGELFF. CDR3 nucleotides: TGCGCCAGCAGCTTGATGGGACTCCCTACTAACACCGGGGAGCTGTTTTTT.

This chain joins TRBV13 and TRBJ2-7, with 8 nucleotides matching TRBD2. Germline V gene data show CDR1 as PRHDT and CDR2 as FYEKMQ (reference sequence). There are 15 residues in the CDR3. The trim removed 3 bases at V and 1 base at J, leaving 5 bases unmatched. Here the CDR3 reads CASSFFRGGSYEQYF. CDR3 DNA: TGTGCCAGCAGCTTCTTCCGGGGGGGTTCCTACGAGCAGTACTTC.

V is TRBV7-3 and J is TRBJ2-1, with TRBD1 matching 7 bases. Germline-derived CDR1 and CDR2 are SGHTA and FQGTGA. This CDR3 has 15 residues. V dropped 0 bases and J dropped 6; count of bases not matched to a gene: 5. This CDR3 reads CASSLTGRGSNEQFF. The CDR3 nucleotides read TGTGCCAGCAGCTTAACAGGCAGGGGGTCCAATGAGCAGTTCTTC. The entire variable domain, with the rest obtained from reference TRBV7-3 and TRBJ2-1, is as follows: GAGVSQTPSNKVTEKGKYVELRCDPISGHTALYWYRQSLGQGPEFLIYFQGTGAADDSGLPNDRFFAVRPEGSVSTLKIQRTERGDSAVYLCASSLTGRGSNEQFFGPGTRLTVL.

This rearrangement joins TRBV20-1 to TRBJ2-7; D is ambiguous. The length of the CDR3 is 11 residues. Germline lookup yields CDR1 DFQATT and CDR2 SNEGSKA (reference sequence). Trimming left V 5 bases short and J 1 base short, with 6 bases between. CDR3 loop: CSAPFSYEQYF. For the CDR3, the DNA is TGCAGTGCTCCCTTTTCCTACGAGCAGTACTTC.

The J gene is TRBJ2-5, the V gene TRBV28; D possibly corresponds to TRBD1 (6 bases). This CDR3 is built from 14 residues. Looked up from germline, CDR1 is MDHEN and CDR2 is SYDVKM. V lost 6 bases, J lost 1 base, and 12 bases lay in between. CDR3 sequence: CASSYDRRQETQYF. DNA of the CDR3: TGTGCCAGCAGCTACGACAGGCGCCAAGAGACCCAGTACTTC.

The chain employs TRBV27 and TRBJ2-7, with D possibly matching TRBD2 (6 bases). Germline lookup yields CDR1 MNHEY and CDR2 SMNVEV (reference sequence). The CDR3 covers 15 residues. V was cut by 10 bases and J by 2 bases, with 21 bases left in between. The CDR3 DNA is TGTGCCACCGCTTCGGTGGTAGCGGCTACCTACGAGCAGTACTTC. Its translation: CATASVVAATYEQYF.

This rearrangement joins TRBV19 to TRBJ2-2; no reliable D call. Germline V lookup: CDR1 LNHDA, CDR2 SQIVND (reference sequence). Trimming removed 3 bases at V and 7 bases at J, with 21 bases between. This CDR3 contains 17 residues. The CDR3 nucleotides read TGTGCCAGTAGTATTAAGGTGTCAGCAACAGTTCTCGGGGAGCTGTTTTTT. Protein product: CASSIKVSATVLGELFF.

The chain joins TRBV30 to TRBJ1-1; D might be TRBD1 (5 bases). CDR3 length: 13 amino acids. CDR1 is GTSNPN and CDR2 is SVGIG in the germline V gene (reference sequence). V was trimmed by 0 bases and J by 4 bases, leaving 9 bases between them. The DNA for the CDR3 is TGTGCCTGGAGTGTGCAGGGTTCCACTGAAGCTTTCTTT. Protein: CAWSVQGSTEAFF.

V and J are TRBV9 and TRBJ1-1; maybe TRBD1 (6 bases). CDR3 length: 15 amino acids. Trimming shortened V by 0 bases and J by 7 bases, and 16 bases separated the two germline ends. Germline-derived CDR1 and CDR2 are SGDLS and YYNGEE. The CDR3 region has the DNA TGTGCCAGCAGCGTAGGGGTCACAGGGCAGTTTGAAGCTTTCTTT. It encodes CASSVGVTGQFEAFF. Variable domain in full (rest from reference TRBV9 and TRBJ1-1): DSGVTQTPKHLITATGQRVTLRCSPRSGDLSVYWYQQSLDQGLQFLIQYYNGEERAKGNILERFSAQQFPDLHSELNLSSLELGDSALYFCASSVGVTGQFEAFFGQGTRLTVV.

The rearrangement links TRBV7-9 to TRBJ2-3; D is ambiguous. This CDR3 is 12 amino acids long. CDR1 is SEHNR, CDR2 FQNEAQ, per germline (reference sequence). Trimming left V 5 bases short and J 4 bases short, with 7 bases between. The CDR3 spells CASSPPPDTQYF. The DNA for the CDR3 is TGTGCCAGCAGCCCCCCGCCAGATACGCAGTATTTT.

The CDR3 nucleotides read TGTGCCGGCACTCACAGGAGCTCCTACGAGCAGTACTTC. Its translation is CAGTHRSSYEQYF. The gene calls are TRBV28 and TRBJ2-7, with D perhaps matching TRBD1 (5 bases). CDR1 is MDHEN and CDR2 is SYDVKM in the germline V gene. Trimming stripped 11 bases from V and 0 bases from J, with 14 bases between. The CDR3 totals 13 residues.

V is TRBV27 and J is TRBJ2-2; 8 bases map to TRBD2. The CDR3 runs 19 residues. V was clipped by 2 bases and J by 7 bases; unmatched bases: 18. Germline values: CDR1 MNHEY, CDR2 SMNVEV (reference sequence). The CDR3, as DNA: TGTGCCAGCAGTTTAGAGGCGCTGGGCCGCGGGAGGCCCGTCGGGGAGCTGTTTTTT. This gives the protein CASSLEALGRGRPVGELFF.

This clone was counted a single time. This chain's CDR3 is CASSETIAGVADTQYF. Written as DNA, the CDR3 is TGTGCCAGCAGCGAAACCATAGCGGGAGTGGCAGATACGCAGTATTTT. The chain is built from TRBV6-1 and TRBJ2-3, with TRBD2 identical over 9 bases. Germline V CDR1 and CDR2: MNHNS, SASEGT. The CDR3 is made up of 16 amino acids. The ends lost 6 bases at V and 4 bases at J; junction bases unmatched: 11.

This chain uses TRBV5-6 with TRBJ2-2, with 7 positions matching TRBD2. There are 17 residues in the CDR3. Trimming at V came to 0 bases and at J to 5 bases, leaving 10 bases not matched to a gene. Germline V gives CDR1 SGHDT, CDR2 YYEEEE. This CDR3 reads CASSLGVGGTITGELFF. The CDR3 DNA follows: TGTGCCAGCAGCTTGGGAGTCGGCGGGACTATTACCGGGGAGCTGTTTTTT.

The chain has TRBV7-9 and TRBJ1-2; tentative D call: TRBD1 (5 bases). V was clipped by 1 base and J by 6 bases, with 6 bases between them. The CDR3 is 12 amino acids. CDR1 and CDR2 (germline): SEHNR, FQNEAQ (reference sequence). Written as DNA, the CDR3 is TGTGCCAGCAGCTTAGACAGGAATGGCTACACCTTC. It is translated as CASSLDRNGYTF.